This T cell receptor beta chain was obtained from a study of beta chain features in type 1 diabetes. The germline CDR1 and CDR2 sequences are LNHDA and SQIVND (reference sequence). There are 13 residues in the CDR3. The V gene lost 10 bases and the J gene lost 1 base, with 13 bases spanning the gap. All of the isolated RNA was reverse transcribed, so expressed TCRB transcripts were sequenced. TCRdb's table, derived via immunoSEQ multiplex PCR, lists solely in-frame clones and lacks some. The sample gives under 550,000 clones, roughly 10% of which show up once; 0.045% to 0.05% is in the top ten. V gene TRBV19 combines with J gene TRBJ1-1, with unresolved D. This clonotype was sampled from a woman under 30 in good health. Sequences were obtained from naive CD4+ T cells from blood. The CDR3 loop is CATNGETNTEAFF. The CDR3 DNA reads TGTGCCACTAACGGGGAGACGAACACTGAAGCTTTCTTT.